Described below is a single T cell receptor (beta chain) sequence and its context. Its specificity is not known. This entry comes from a study of cytomegalovirus exposure and HLA in healthy donors. Study-wide results and caveats: Cytomegalovirus association was listed for roughly 160 TCR beta chains. HLA restriction was apparent for most CMV-associated TCR beta chains in a later analysis. In a later analysis, donors in an Asian-associated ancestry cluster reportedly had fewer N-insertions in productive TCRs than the cohort mean.

Germline values: CDR1 LNHDA, CDR2 SQIVND (reference sequence). The V and J ends lost 6 bases and 3 bases respectively, with 15 bases between them. The CDR3 is made up of 14 amino acids. Primers: 60 Vbeta forward and 13 Jbeta reverse. Authors' processing steps: A later analysis counted 80 million or so unique TCR beta chains, around 10 million shared. Repertoires were generated with immunoSEQ multiplex PCR, while TCRdb's copy carries only in-frame clones and drops some. V and J calls and clone size are copied from that table; D and trimming were computed from the DNA. The table has tens of thousands of clones, more than 65% seen once.

This clonotype was sampled from a man aged 35-49 years in good health and CMV-seropositive. Sequenced sample: PBMCs. The genes are TRBV19 and TRBJ2-7, with D possibly TRBD1 on 6 matching bases. CDR3 bases: TGTGCCAGTAGAGGCGGACAGACTAACTACGAGCAGTACTTC. The encoded protein is CASRGGQTNYEQYF.